Below, one TCR beta chain is given with its context. Its antigen is unknown. This record comes from a study of T cell responses to AZD1222 COVID-19 vaccine. Background on the study: Second-dose recipients at about 4 or about 12 weeks were treated as one pooled group.

TCRdb keeps only in-frame clones here, not all; method: immunoSEQ multiplex PCR. The data contain 95,000 to 110,000 clones, around nine tenths of them seen just once; the ten biggest clones take up approximately 18%. General study results and limits: Seropositive AZD1222 recipients at baseline numbered only 6 or 7.

V lost 5 bases and J 3 bases, leaving 6 bases between the germline ends. There are 11 residues in the CDR3. The germline V gene has CDR1 SGHRS and CDR2 YFSETQ. The chain recombines TRBV5-1 with TRBJ2-7; no firm D call. This specimen consisted of peripheral blood, obtained on day 0 of AZD1222 vaccination. This TCR was sampled from an adult in good health. CDR3 sequence reads: CASSQNYEQYF. The CDR3 DNA is TGCGCCAGCAGTCAAAACTACGAGCAGTACTTC.